The 21 T cell receptor beta chains listed next were all sequenced from one sample in a study of monozygotic twins with inflammatory bowel disease. TCRdb re-called the 5' RACE reads; one entry per CDR3 protein, DNA not given. The sample table includes roughly 200,000 distinct CDR3 sequences. The sequenced sample was blood. These receptors were taken from a human donor with ulcerative colitis or Crohn's disease, or a healthy co-twin of an affected twin (not recorded which).

J is TRBJ2-3 and V is TRBV7-2; TCRdb's D gene call, TRBD2, goes unchecked for lack of DNA. The CDR3 runs to 15 residues. Germline V lookup: CDR1 SGHTA, CDR2 FQGNSA. The CDR3 protein is CASSLEGGRADTQYF.

The J gene is TRBJ1-2, the V gene TRBV29-1. This CDR3 comprises 11 residues. The V gene's germline CDR1 is SQVTM and CDR2 ANQGSEA. The CDR3 loop is CSVERELGYTF.

This chain connects TRBV18 to TRBJ2-2; TCRdb indicates TRBD1, and absent DNA this call remains unverified. Germline V gene lookup returns CDR1 KGHSH and CDR2 LQKENI. The CDR3 length is 15 residues. CDR3 sequence: CASLMDRRRSGELFF.

This chain uses TRBV9 with TRBJ2-7; TCRdb calls TRBD2, which cannot be checked without DNA. The germline gives CDR1 SGDLS, CDR2 YYNGEE. This CDR3 contains 11 residues. The chain's CDR3 is CASGRGDEQYF.

This chain links TRBV7-9 with TRBJ1-4. The CDR3 length is 15 residues. Germline CDR1 is SEHNR and CDR2 is FQNEAQ (reference sequence). CDR3 region: CASSLSGGIGEKLFF.

V is TRBV11-3 and J is TRBJ1-3; TCRdb indicates TRBD1, and absent DNA this call remains unverified. This CDR3 has 14 amino acids. Germline assignment: CDR1 SGHNT and CDR2 YENEEA. CDR3 amino acids: CASSPDRTGNTIYF.

The chain employs TRBV12-5 and TRBJ2-5; TCRdb selects TRBD1, and the lack of DNA leaves this call unchecked. This CDR3 spans 13 amino acids. Looked up from germline, CDR1 is LGHNT and CDR2 is FRNRAP. The CDR3 loop reads CASGPGTEETQYF.

This chain joins TRBV12-3 or TRBV12-4 and TRBJ1-2; the TCRdb call, TRBD1, lacks DNA for checking. The length of the CDR3 is 15 residues. The CDR3 reads CASSLRAGTNYGYTF.

The CDR3 reads CASSFGRGNTGELFF. This chain links TRBV5-6 with TRBJ2-2; absent DNA, TCRdb's TRBD1 call cannot be checked. This CDR3 spans 15 amino acids. Germline V CDR1 and CDR2: SGHDT, YYEEEE. The variable domain in full, completed from reference TRBV5-6 and TRBJ2-2, reads DAGVTQSPTHLIKTRGQQVTLRCSPKSGHDTVSWYQQALGQGPQFIFQYYEEEERQRGNFPDRFSGHQFPNYSSELNVNALLLGDSALYLCASSFGRGNTGELFFGEGSRLTVL.

The chain is built from TRBV19 and TRBJ1-5. Germline lookup yields CDR1 LNHDA and CDR2 SQIVND (reference sequence). The CDR3 length is 15 residues. The chain's CDR3 is CASSSWDLGIQPQHF.

The rearrangement links TRBV27 to TRBJ2-1; TCRdb indicates TRBD1, and absent DNA this call remains unverified. CDR1 is MNHEY, CDR2 SMNVEV, per germline (reference sequence). CDR3 length: 13 amino acids. CDR3 sequence: CASRGQGDDEQFF.

V gene TRBV7-2 combines with J gene TRBJ2-7; TCRdb's D call, TRBD2, is unchecked because there is no DNA. The germline V gene encodes CDR1 SGHTA and CDR2 FQGNSA. The CDR3 sequence is 15 residues long. CDR3 sequence: CASSSWTSGSYEQYF. Filled out from reference TRBV7-2 and TRBJ2-7, the complete variable domain reads GAGVSQSPSNKVTEKGKDVELRCDPISGHTALYWYRQSLGQGLEFLIYFQGNSAPDKSGLPSDRFSAERTGGSVSTLTIQRTQQEDSAVYLCASSSWTSGSYEQYFGPGTRLTVT.

The CDR3 sequence: CASSFDASKNIQYF. The chain combines TRBV7-8 with TRBJ2-4. CDR3 length equals 14 residues. In germline, CDR1 is SGHVS, CDR2 FQNEAQ.

The chain combines TRBV19 with TRBJ2-1; TCRdb's assignment of TRBD1 cannot be checked, as there is no DNA. CDR3 size: 16 residues. Germline lookup yields CDR1 LNHDA and CDR2 SQIVND (reference sequence). The chain's CDR3 is CASSPRGFGQYNEQFF.

This chain links TRBV27 with TRBJ2-4; TCRdb's assignment of TRBD2 cannot be checked, as there is no DNA. This CDR3 is 16 amino acids long. Germline V gives CDR1 MNHEY, CDR2 SMNVEV (reference sequence). The CDR3 spells CASSLGGGLAKNIQYF.

The chain uses TRBV20-1 and TRBJ2-1; the TCRdb call, TRBD2, lacks DNA for checking. Germline V gene data show CDR1 as DFQATT and CDR2 as SNEGSKA (reference sequence). The CDR3 totals 14 residues. This chain's CDR3 is CGVPGLAAYNEQFF.

This chain joins TRBV4-1 and TRBJ1-2. CDR1 and CDR2 from the germline V gene are MGHRA and YSYEKL. The CDR3 spans 15 residues. CDR3: CASSQDPRLNYGYTF.

The chain combines TRBV20-1 with TRBJ2-2; with no DNA, the TCRdb D assignment of TRBD1 cannot be verified. This CDR3 spans 16 amino acids. Germline CDR1 is DFQATT and CDR2 is SNEGSKA (reference sequence). CDR3: CSARDLDRLNTGELFF.

The V gene is TRBV4-3, the J gene TRBJ2-2; TCRdb's D call of TRBD2 is untestable without DNA. CDR3 length: 17 residues. CDR1 LGHNA and CDR2 YSLEER come from the germline V gene. The CDR3 spells CASSQDRSGEGTGELFF.

The gene calls are TRBV28 and TRBJ2-5; the D call from TCRdb, TRBD1, cannot be confirmed without DNA. The CDR3 runs to 15 residues. The germline V gene encodes CDR1 MDHEN and CDR2 SYDVKM. The CDR3 spells CASSSPTGGRETQYF.

The J gene is TRBJ2-2, the V gene TRBV29-1; TCRdb proposes TRBD1, but this gene call is untestable without DNA. Germline lookup yields CDR1 SQVTM and CDR2 ANQGSEA. The CDR3 sequence is 14 residues long. The CDR3 here is CSVESPSGTGELFF.